The 32 T cell receptor beta chains reported below all come from one sample, sequenced in a study of CD8 T cells in ankylosing spondylitis. Study findings and constraints: Seven to nine highly homologous variants made up a TCR beta motif that seemed to typify ankylosing spondylitis blood.

No cognate antigen is known for these TCRs. Using its own MiXCR run on the 5' RACE reads, TCRdb lists one record per CDR3 protein. The sample consists of a few hundred thousand distinct CDR3 sequences, under 8.5% of them appearing once. Sequenced: blood, either unsorted or a sorted T cell fraction (not recorded which). Receptor source: a male donor with ankylosing spondylitis.

This sequence joins TRBV9 and TRBJ2-1, with D perhaps TRBD2 (5 bases). Deletions cut 0 bases from V and 3 bases from J, with 10 bases between. This CDR3 has 15 amino acids. Germline lookup yields CDR1 SGDLS and CDR2 YYNGEE. The CDR3 region is CASSVVRLYYNEQFF. In DNA form, the CDR3 reads TGTGCCAGCAGCGTAGTTCGACTATACTACAATGAGCAGTTCTTC.

The rearrangement uses TRBV6-1 and TRBJ2-5; 7 nucleotides match TRBD2. Trimming took 8 bases from V and 3 from J; bases not matched to a gene: 9. The CDR3 covers 14 residues. Germline V gene data show CDR1 as MNHNS and CDR2 as SASEGT. The CDR3 spells CASAPGGREETQYF. CDR3 nucleotides: TGTGCCAGCGCGCCCGGCGGGAGAGAAGAGACCCAGTACTTC.

This clonotype was seen at least ten times. The V gene is TRBV23-1, the J gene TRBJ2-2; no reliable D call. TRBV23-1 is an ORF, and what it does is uncertain. V was shortened by 6 bases and J by 2 bases, with 10 bases between the two germline ends. The CDR3 sequence is 14 residues long. The CDR3 nucleotides are TGCGCCAGCAGGCTGGACGATAACACCGGGGAGCTGTTTTTT. Its translation is CASRLDDNTGELFF.

This clonotype was counted only a few times. This chain joins TRBV20-1 and TRBJ2-3; D gene ambiguous. CDR3 length: 15 amino acids. The germline CDR1 and CDR2 sequences are DFQATT and SNEGSKA (reference sequence). Deletions cut 0 bases from V and 0 bases from J, with 10 bases between. The CDR3 is CSARDSGTSTDTQYF. For the CDR3, the DNA is TGCAGTGCTAGAGACTCCGGAACTAGCACAGATACGCAGTATTTT.

This clonotype was observed at least ten times. V usage is TRBV12-3 or TRBV12-4 and J usage is TRBJ2-5; D is unresolved. There are 12 residues in the CDR3. Trimming pared 10 bases from V and 5 bases from J, leaving 14 bases between. The CDR3 nucleotides are TGTGCCACCCAGGACCGGCAGGAGACCCAGTACTTC. Protein product: CATQDRQETQYF.

This clonotype was recorded many times. The CDR3 reads CSVDRTENTEAFF. In DNA form, the CDR3 reads TGCAGCGTTGACAGGACAGAGAACACTGAAGCTTTCTTT. The chain joins TRBV29-1 to TRBJ1-1; a weak D match, TRBD1 (6 bases). The V end was cut by 3 bases, the J end by 1 base, with 9 bases between. CDR3 size: 13 residues. Germline-derived CDR1 and CDR2 are SQVTM and ANQGSEA.

A word on this clonotype: Given a much more abundant clone one base away, this may be a read error. The rearrangement uses TRBV3-1 and TRBJ1-5; D is ambiguous. CDR3 length: 13 amino acids. Germline V gives CDR1 LGHDT, CDR2 YNNKEL (reference sequence). This CDR3 reads CASARDSNQPQQF. The CDR3 DNA is TGTGCCAGCGCGAGGGATAGCAATCAGCCCCAGCAATTT.

This sequence joins TRBV7-2 and TRBJ1-1; 11 nucleotides line up with TRBD1. Germline CDR1 SGHTA, CDR2 FQGNSA. The junction had 4 bases not matched to a gene; V was cut back by 3 bases and J by 1 base. This CDR3 contains 16 residues. The CDR3 DNA reads as TGTGCCAGCAGCTTGGGGGACAGGGGGAAGAACACTGAAGCTTTCTTT. Encoded protein: CASSLGDRGKNTEAFF.

Only a few counts were recorded for this clonotype. CDR3 sequence reads: CASTSPGLAGGETQYF. The CDR3 nucleotides read TGTGCCAGCACCTCCCCGGGACTAGCGGGAGGAGAGACCCAGTACTTC. The chain recombines TRBV6-1 with TRBJ2-5; 15 nucleotides align to TRBD2. Germline CDR1 reads MNHNS; CDR2 reads SASEGT. Losses at the gene ends were 7 bases for V and 4 bases for J; bases not matched to a gene: 7. The CDR3 extends over 16 amino acids.

This clonotype has a handful of counts. The chain carries TRBV6-1 and TRBJ2-1; 8 nucleotides match TRBD2. V gave up 7 bases and J gave up 8 bases; unmatched junction bases: 13. CDR3 length equals 15 residues. Germline values: CDR1 MNHNS, CDR2 SASEGT. The CDR3 DNA is TGTGCCAGCATCTCTGCTATTAGCGGGATCGATGAGCAGTTCTTC. It is translated as CASISAISGIDEQFF.

This clonotype has just a few counts. The chain is built from TRBV7-8 and TRBJ1-4; D is undetermined. Germline V gene sequence: CDR1 SGHVS, CDR2 FQNEAQ. The CDR3 runs to 14 residues. Between the trimmed V and J ends, which lost 6 bases and 4 bases, there was a span of 12 bases. CDR3 in amino acids: CASSRRRVNEKLFF. CDR3 DNA sequence: TGTGCCAGCAGTCGAAGGCGGGTTAATGAAAAACTGTTTTTT.

V usage is TRBV30 and J usage is TRBJ2-1; D unresolved. Germline CDR1 reads GTSNPN; CDR2 reads SVGIG (reference sequence). The CDR3 has 12 residues. The V end lost 1 base, the J end lost 10 bases, and 11 bases lay between the germline ends. This CDR3 is CAWSAQLREQFF. The CDR3 DNA reads as TGTGCCTGGAGTGCCCAACTAAGGGAGCAGTTCTTC.

In its sample, this clonotype was seen many times. J is TRBJ2-3 and V is TRBV20-1; D uncertain. Germline lookup yields CDR1 DFQATT and CDR2 SNEGSKA (reference sequence). The CDR3 covers 14 residues. The V end was cut by 5 bases, the J end by 3 bases, with 15 bases between. The chain's CDR3 is CSAPSNSATDTQYF. Written as DNA, the CDR3 is TGCAGTGCTCCCTCGAACTCAGCAACAGATACGCAGTATTTT.

This clonotype has at least ten counts. The chain has TRBV12-3 or TRBV12-4 and TRBJ2-3; D is ambiguous. V was trimmed by 2 bases and J by 2 bases, leaving 11 bases between them. This CDR3 contains 15 residues. CDR3: CASSLQLPVTDTQYF. The CDR3 DNA reads as TGTGCCAGCAGTTTACAGCTTCCGGTCACAGATACGCAGTATTTT.

This clonotype was detected a few times. The chain carries TRBV5-8 and TRBJ2-5; 7 bases fit TRBD2. Germline CDR1 reads SGHTS; CDR2 reads YDEGEE. The CDR3 runs to 17 residues. Trimming cost V 4 bases and J 5 bases; bases outside gene matches: 17. The CDR3 coding sequence is TGTGCCAGCAGCCGAGGTTCCGTCCCCGCGGGAGACGAGACCCAGTACTTC. Protein sequence: CASSRGSVPAGDETQYF.

This clonotype was picked up a small number of times. This chain connects TRBV27 to TRBJ1-1; weak D call: TRBD1 (5 bases). This CDR3 comprises 13 residues. With 6 bases removed from V and 3 bases from J, the gap between germline ends came to 11 bases. CDR1 is MNHEY, CDR2 SMNVEV, per germline (reference sequence). The CDR3: CASRPIGDTEAFF. The CDR3 DNA reads as TGTGCCAGCAGACCCATAGGGGACACTGAAGCTTTCTTT.

This clonotype was detected only a few times. This chain links TRBV12-3 or TRBV12-4 with TRBJ2-3; no clear D. Trimming removed 7 bases at V and 0 bases at J, with 11 bases between. CDR3 length equals 14 residues. The CDR3 DNA reads TGTGCCAGCACGTGGGATTCTAGCACAGATACGCAGTATTTT. It is translated as CASTWDSSTDTQYF.

This clonotype showed up just a few times. The chain joins TRBV28 to TRBJ2-1, with a weak D call TRBD2 (5 bases). The V end was cut by 6 bases, the J end by 8 bases, with 26 bases between. In germline, CDR1 is MDHEN, CDR2 SYDVKM. The CDR3 length is 17 residues. The CDR3 spells CASRTMGRFTRLDEQFF. CDR3 DNA sequence: TGTGCCAGCAGGACGATGGGGAGATTTACTAGACTGGATGAGCAGTTCTTC.

The chain links TRBV7-3 to TRBJ2-1; D gene ambiguous. The CDR3 sequence is 16 residues long. The V gene lost 3 bases and the J gene lost 0 bases, with 12 bases spanning the gap. The germline gives CDR1 SGHTA, CDR2 FQGTGA. The CDR3 DNA follows: TGTGCCAGCAGCTTGAATGGCGGCCACTCCTACAATGAGCAGTTCTTC. Protein product: CASSLNGGHSYNEQFF.

The chain recombines TRBV6-1 with TRBJ1-5; possible D gene TRBD1, 6 bases. The CDR3 runs to 13 residues. Germline V lookup: CDR1 MNHNS, CDR2 SASEGT. V lost 3 bases and J lost 9, with 12 bases in between. The chain's CDR3 is CASSDGRGWPQHF. The DNA of the CDR3 is TGTGCCAGCAGTGATGGCAGGGGATGGCCCCAGCATTTT.

At least ten counts were recorded for this clonotype. CDR3 protein: CSARDTGTSGYNEQFF. CDR3 in DNA: TGCAGTGCTAGAGATACCGGGACTAGCGGCTACAATGAGCAGTTCTTC. The gene calls are TRBV20-1 and TRBJ2-1, with 11 bases that match TRBD2. V shed 0 bases, J shed 3 bases, and the junction held 4 bases outside the gene matches. The CDR3 has 16 amino acids. The germline gives CDR1 DFQATT, CDR2 SNEGSKA (reference sequence).

Remarks on this clonotype: The junction departs from germline at one end; a sequencing error may be responsible. The CDR3: CVSSLVQGYGYTF. DNA of the CDR3: TGTGTCAGCAGCTTAGTCCAGGGGTATGGCTACACCTTC. The chain recombines TRBV7-8 with TRBJ1-2, with D tentatively TRBD1 (6 bases). This CDR3 contains 13 residues. Germline V gene lookup returns CDR1 SGHVS and CDR2 FQNEAQ.

This clonotype has only a few counts. The chain has TRBV5-1 and TRBJ2-7; the D gene could be TRBD1 or TRBD2 (5 bases each). The CDR3 sequence is 13 residues long. Germline loops: CDR1 SGHRS, CDR2 YFSETQ. Trimming left V 5 bases short and J 4 bases short, with 13 bases between. The CDR3, as DNA: TGCGCCAGCAGTCGGGACCAGGTGTACGAGCAGTACTTC. It is translated as CASSRDQVYEQYF.

This chain uses TRBV11-1 with TRBJ2-7; 14 nucleotides match TRBD2. The trim removed 3 bases at V and 3 bases at J, leaving 13 bases unmatched. Germline V lookup: CDR1 SGHAT, CDR2 FQDESV (reference sequence). There are 19 residues in the CDR3. The CDR3 is CASSFGGTSGREWIYEQYF. The DNA of the CDR3 is TGTGCCAGCAGCTTCGGAGGGACTAGCGGGAGAGAGTGGATCTACGAGCAGTACTTC.

V is TRBV27 and J is TRBJ2-2; D is perhaps TRBD2 (6 bases). The ends were cut back, 8 bases at V and 5 bases at J, with 15 bases in the middle. The CDR3 runs 14 residues. The germline V gene has CDR1 MNHEY and CDR2 SMNVEV (reference sequence). The CDR3 nucleotides are TGTGCCAGCCGCCGGACGGGAGCAACCGGGGAGCTGTTTTTT. Translation gives CASRRTGATGELFF.

V gene TRBV5-1 combines with J gene TRBJ2-7, with D possibly being TRBD1 (5 bases). The CDR3 length is 13 residues. Trimming took 4 bases from V and 7 from J, leaving 15 bases between them. Germline V gives CDR1 SGHRS, CDR2 YFSETQ. The CDR3 nucleotides read TGCGCCAGCAGCCTCCAAGGGGCTCGGGAGCAGTACTTC. It translates to CASSLQGAREQYF.

This chain connects TRBV5-1 to TRBJ2-5, with a possible D match to TRBD1 (5 bases). Trimming shortened V by 5 bases and J by 5 bases, and 13 bases separated the two germline ends. The CDR3 runs to 13 residues. CDR1 and CDR2 from the germline V gene are SGHRS and YFSETQ. CDR3 sequence: CASSVAGRETQYF. The CDR3, as DNA: TGCGCCAGCAGTGTCGCAGGGCGGGAGACCCAGTACTTC.

This clonotype was counted many times. V gene TRBV19 combines with J gene TRBJ2-1; 11 positions agree with TRBD2. J gave up 2 bases and V 5 bases, and 5 bases lay outside the gene matches. This CDR3 has 16 residues. Germline CDR1 reads LNHDA; CDR2 reads SQIVND (reference sequence). CDR3 sequence reads: CASSSLAGGPYNEQFF. As DNA, the CDR3 is TGTGCCAGTAGTTCATTAGCGGGAGGGCCCTACAATGAGCAGTTCTTC.

The table lists this clonotype with a few counts. This chain connects TRBV20-1 to TRBJ1-5; D gene unclear. The CDR3 spans 16 residues. Germline V CDR1 and CDR2: DFQATT, SNEGSKA (reference sequence). V was cut by 5 bases and J by 5 bases, with 22 bases left in between. The CDR3 region has the DNA TGCAGTGCTGACCTCCTCGTCCCGTCGGGCCATCAGCCCCAGCATTTT. Protein product: CSADLLVPSGHQPQHF.

The chain is built from TRBV4-3 and TRBJ1-2; D gene uncertain. This CDR3 comprises 14 residues. Trimming stripped 0 bases from V and 8 bases from J, with 13 bases between. CDR1 and CDR2 from the germline V gene are LGHNA and YSLEER. Here the CDR3 DNA reads TGCGCCAGCAGCCAAGACGGGAGAAGAGGGGGCTACACCTTC. Translation gives CASSQDGRRGGYTF.

The CDR3 reads CATSARGTDTQYF. In DNA form, the CDR3 reads TGTGCCACCTCTGCACGAGGCACAGATACGCAGTATTTT. The chain combines TRBV24-1 with TRBJ2-3; no definite D call. The CDR3 covers 13 residues. V was cut by 9 bases and J by 1 base, with 10 bases left in between. CDR1 and CDR2 (germline): KGHDR, SFDVKD.

This clonotype was counted between two and nine times. The chain recombines TRBV7-8 with TRBJ2-4; the match to TRBD2 covers 12 bases. The CDR3 is 17 residues long. The junction had 9 bases not matched to a gene; V was cut back by 5 bases and J by 4 bases. Germline V lookup: CDR1 SGHVS, CDR2 FQNEAQ. The CDR3 protein is CASSLRLAGEVKNIQYF. The CDR3, as DNA: TGTGCCAGCAGCCTAAGACTAGCGGGAGAAGTAAAAAACATTCAGTACTTC.